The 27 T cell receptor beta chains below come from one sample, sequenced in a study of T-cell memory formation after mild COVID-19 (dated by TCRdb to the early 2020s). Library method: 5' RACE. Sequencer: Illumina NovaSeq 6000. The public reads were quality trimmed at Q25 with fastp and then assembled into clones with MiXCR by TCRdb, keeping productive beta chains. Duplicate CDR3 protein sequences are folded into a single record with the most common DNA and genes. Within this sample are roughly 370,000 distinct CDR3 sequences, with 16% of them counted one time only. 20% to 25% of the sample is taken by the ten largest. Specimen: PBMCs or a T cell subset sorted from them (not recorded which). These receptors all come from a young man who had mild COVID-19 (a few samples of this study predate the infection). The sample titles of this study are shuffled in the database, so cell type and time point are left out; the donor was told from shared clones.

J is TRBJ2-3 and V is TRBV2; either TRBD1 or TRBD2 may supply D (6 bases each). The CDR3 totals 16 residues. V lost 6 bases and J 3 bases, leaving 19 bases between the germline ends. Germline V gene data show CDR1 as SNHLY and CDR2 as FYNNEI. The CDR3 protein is CASRRGAGAGTDTQYF. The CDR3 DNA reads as TGTGCCAGCAGAAGGGGGGCCGGCGCGGGGACAGATACGCAGTATTTT.

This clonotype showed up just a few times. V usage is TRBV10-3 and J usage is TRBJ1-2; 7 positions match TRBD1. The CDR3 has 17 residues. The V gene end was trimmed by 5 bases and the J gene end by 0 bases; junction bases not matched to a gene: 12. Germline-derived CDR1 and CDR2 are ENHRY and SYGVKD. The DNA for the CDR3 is TGTGCCATCAGTCCTCCGACAGGGAGTACTACTAACTATGGCTACACCTTC. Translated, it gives CAISPPTGSTTNYGYTF.

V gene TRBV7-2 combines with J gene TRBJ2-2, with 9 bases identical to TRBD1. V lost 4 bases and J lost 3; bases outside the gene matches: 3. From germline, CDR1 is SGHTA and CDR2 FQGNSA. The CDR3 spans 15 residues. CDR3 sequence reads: CASSSGQGYTGELFF. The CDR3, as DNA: TGTGCCAGCAGCTCGGGACAGGGCTACACCGGGGAGCTGTTTTTT.

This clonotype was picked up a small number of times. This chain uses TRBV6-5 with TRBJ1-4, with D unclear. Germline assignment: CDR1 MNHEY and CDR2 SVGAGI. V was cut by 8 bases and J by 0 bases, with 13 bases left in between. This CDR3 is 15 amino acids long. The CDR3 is CASQPLGATNEKLFF. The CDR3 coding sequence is TGTGCCAGCCAGCCCCTAGGAGCAACTAATGAAAAACTGTTTTTT.

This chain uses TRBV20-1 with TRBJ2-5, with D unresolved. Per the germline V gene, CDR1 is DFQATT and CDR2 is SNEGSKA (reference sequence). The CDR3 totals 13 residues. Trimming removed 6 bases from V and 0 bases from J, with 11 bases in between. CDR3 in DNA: TGCAGTGCCTCTTTCTGGTACCAAGAGACCCAGTACTTC. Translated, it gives CSASFWYQETQYF.

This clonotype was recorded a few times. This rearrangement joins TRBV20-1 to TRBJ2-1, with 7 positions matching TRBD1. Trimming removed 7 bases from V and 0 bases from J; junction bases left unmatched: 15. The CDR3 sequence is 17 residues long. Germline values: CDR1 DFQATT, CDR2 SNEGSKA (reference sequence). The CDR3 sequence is CSGSGQADRSSYNEQFF. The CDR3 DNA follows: TGCAGTGGATCAGGACAGGCGGATAGGAGCTCCTACAATGAGCAGTTCTTC.

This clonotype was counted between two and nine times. The CDR3 reads CASSILQVVPSYNEQFF. CDR3 in DNA: TGTGCCAGTAGTATACTCCAGGTCGTTCCCTCCTACAATGAGCAGTTCTTC. The chain carries TRBV19 and TRBJ2-1, with D unresolved. The CDR3 has 17 residues. Germline V gene data show CDR1 as LNHDA and CDR2 as SQIVND (reference sequence). The V end lost 2 bases, the J end lost 0 bases, and 14 bases lay between the germline ends. The full variable domain, rest sourced from reference TRBV19 and TRBJ2-1, is DGGITQSPKYLFRKEGQNVTLSCEQNLNHDAMYWYRQDPGQGLRLIYYSQIVNDFQKGDIAEGYSVSREKKESFPLTVTSAQKNPTAFYLCASSILQVVPSYNEQFFGPGTRLTVL.

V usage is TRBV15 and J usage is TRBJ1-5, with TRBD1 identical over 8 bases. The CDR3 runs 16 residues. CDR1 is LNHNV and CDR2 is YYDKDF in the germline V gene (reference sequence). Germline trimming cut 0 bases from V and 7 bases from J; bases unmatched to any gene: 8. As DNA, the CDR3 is TGTGCCACCAGCAGAGATTATGGACAGGGTGAGCAGCCCCAGCATTTT. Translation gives CATSRDYGQGEQPQHF.

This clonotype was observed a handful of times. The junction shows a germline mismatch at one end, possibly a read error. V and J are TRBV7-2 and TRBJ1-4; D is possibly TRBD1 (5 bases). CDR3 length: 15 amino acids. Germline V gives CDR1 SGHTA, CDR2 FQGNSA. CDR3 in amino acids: CASSIAGGYDEKLFF. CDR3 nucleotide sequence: TGTGCCAGCAGCATAGCGGGGGGATACGATGAAAAACTGTTTTTT.

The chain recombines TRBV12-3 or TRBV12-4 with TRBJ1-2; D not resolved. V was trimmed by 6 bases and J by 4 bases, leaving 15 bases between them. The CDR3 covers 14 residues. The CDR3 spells CASRRPAAGYGYTF. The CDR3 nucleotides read TGTGCCAGCAGGAGGCCAGCCGCAGGCTATGGCTACACCTTC.

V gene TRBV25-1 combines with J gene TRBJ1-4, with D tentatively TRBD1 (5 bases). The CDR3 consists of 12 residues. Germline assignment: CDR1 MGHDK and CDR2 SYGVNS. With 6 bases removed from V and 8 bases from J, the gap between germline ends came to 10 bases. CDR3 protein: CASREGTEKLFF. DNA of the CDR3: TGTGCCAGCAGGGAGGGGACGGAAAAACTGTTTTTT.

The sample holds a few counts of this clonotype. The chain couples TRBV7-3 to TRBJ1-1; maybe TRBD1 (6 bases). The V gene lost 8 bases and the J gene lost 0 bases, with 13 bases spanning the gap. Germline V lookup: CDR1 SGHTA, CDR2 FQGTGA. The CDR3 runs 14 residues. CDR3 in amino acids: CASVSGAVNTEAFF. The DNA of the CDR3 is TGTGCCAGCGTTTCAGGGGCCGTGAACACTGAAGCTTTCTTT.

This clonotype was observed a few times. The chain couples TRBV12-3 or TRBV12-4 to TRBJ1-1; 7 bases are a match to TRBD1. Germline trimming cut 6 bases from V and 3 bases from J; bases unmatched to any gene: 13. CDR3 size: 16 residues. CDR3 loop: CASSRADGTADTEAFF. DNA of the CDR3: TGTGCCAGCAGCCGGGCGGACGGGACAGCCGACACTGAAGCTTTCTTT.

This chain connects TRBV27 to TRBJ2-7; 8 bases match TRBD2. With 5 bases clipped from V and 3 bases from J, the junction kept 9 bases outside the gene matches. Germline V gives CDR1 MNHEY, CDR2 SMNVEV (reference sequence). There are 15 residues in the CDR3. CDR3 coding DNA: TGTGCCAGCAGTACCGACGGGGGGGCGGACTACGAGCAGTACGTC. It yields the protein CASSTDGGADYEQYV.

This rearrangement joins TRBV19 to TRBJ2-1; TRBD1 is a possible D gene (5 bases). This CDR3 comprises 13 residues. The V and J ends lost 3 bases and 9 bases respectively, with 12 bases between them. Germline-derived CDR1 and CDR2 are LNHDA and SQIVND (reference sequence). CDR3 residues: CASSIQGSSEQFF. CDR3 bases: TGTGCCAGTAGTATTCAGGGTTCGAGTGAGCAGTTCTTC.

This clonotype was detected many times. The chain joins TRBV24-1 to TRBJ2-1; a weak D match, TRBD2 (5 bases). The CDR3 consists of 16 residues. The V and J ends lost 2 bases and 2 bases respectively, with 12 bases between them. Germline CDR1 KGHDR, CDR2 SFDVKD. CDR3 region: CATSDSMGSTYNEQFF. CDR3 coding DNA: TGTGCCACCAGTGATTCTATGGGGAGCACCTACAATGAGCAGTTCTTC.

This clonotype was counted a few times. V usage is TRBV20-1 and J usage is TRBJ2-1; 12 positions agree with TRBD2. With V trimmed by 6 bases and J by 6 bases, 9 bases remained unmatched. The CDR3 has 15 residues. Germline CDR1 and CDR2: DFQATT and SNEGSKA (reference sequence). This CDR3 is CSAWTSGAERNEQFF. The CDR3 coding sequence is TGCAGTGCGTGGACTAGCGGGGCAGAACGCAATGAGCAGTTCTTC.

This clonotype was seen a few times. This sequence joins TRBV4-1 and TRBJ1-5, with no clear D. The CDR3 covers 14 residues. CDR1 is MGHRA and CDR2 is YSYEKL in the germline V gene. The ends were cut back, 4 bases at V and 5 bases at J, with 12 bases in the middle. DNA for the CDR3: TGCGCCAGCAGCCCGGGCGCCGTGCATCAGCCCCAGCATTTT. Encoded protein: CASSPGAVHQPQHF.

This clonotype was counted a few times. CDR3 bases: TGTGCCAGCAGTTTATCAACTTGGACGGAGTACAATGAGCAGTTCTTC. It yields the protein CASSLSTWTEYNEQFF. The V and J genes are TRBV12-3 or TRBV12-4 and TRBJ2-1, with D unclear. The CDR3 spans 16 residues. V was clipped by 2 bases and J by 4 bases, with 15 bases between them.

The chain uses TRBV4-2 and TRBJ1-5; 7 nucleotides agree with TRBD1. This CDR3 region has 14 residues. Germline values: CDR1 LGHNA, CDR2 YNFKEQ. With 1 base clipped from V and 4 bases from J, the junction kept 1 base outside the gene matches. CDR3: CASSQGTGNQPQHF. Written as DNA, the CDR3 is TGTGCCAGCAGCCAAGGGACAGGAAATCAGCCCCAGCATTTT.

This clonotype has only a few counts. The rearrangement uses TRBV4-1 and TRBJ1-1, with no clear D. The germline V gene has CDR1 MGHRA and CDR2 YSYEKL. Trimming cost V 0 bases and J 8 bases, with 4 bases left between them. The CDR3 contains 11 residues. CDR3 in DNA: TGCGCCAGCAGCCAAGAGTGGGAAGCTTTCTTT. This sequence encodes CASSQEWEAFF.

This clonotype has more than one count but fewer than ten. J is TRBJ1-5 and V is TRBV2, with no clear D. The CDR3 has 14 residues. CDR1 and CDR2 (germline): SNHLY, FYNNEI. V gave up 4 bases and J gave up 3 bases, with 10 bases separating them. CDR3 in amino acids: CASSGRFDNQPQHF. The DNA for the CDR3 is TGTGCCAGCAGTGGACGGTTTGACAATCAGCCCCAGCATTTT.

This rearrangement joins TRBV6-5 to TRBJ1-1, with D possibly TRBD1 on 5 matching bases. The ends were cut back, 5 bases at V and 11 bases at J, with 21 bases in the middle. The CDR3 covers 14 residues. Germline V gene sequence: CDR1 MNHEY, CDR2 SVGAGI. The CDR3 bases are TGTGCCAGCAGTAAGCACCGGGACGGAGGGTTTGCTTTCTTT. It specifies CASSKHRDGGFAFF.

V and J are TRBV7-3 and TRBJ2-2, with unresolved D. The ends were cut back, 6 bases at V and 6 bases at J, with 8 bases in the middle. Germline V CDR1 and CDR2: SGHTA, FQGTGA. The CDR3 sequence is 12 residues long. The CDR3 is CASRIAAGELFF. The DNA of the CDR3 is TGTGCCAGCAGGATTGCGGCCGGGGAGCTGTTTTTT.

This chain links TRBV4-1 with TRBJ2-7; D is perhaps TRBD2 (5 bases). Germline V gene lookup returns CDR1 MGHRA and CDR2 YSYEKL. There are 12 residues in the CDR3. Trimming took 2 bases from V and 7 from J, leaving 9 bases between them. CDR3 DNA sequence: TGCGCCAGCAGCCAACCTAGAGGGGAGCAGTACGTC. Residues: CASSQPRGEQYV.

The DNA for the CDR3 is TGTGCCAGCAGCTTAGATGGGGGGTGGACTGAAGCTTTCTTT. This encodes CASSLDGGWTEAFF. The chain carries TRBV7-9 and TRBJ1-1, with D perhaps matching TRBD1 (5 bases). The V end was cut by 1 base, the J end by 5 bases, with 11 bases between. Germline V gene data show CDR1 as SEHNR and CDR2 as FQNEAQ (reference sequence). CDR3 length: 14 amino acids.

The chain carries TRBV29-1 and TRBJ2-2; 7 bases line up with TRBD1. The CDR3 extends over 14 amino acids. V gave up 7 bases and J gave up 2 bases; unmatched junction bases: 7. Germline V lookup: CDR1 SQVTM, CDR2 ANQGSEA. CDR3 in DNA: TGCAGCGCCGGGACAGCCGTTAACACCGGGGAGCTGTTTTTT. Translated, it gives CSAGTAVNTGELFF.